These 23 T cell receptor beta chains share one sample of origin, sequenced in a study of CD8+CD57+ T cells in acquired aplastic anemia. Genomic DNA served as template for TCR beta VDJ and CDR3 profiling. MiXCR was run by TCRdb on the reads, yielding one entry per CDR3 protein. The sample holds 150,000 to 200,000 distinct CDR3 sequences, around 45% seen once. Specimen: sorted CD4+, CD8+, or CD8+CD57+ T cells (not recorded which) from PBMCs. The origin of the receptors is a human donor in good health.

The V and J genes are TRBV2 and TRBJ2-7, with 8 bases aligning to TRBD1. The CDR3 loop spans 15 amino acids. The J segment lost 3 bases and the V segment lost 6 bases, leaving 10 bases of the junction unmatched. Germline V CDR1 and CDR2: SNHLY, FYNNEI. This CDR3 is CASRVGTGGFYEQYF. For the CDR3, the DNA is TGTGCCAGCAGAGTAGGGACAGGAGGGTTCTACGAGCAGTACTTC.

The gene calls are TRBV18 and TRBJ1-4; possibly TRBD1 for D (6 bases). V was cut by 3 bases and J by 8 bases, with 22 bases left in between. CDR1 is KGHSH and CDR2 is LQKENI in the germline V gene. The CDR3 contains 17 residues. CDR3 in DNA: TGTGCCAGCTCACCCCGAGTGAGCAGGGGTGGTTCGGAAAAACTGTTTTTT. Its translation: CASSPRVSRGGSEKLFF.

This clonotype was observed at least ten times. The V and J genes are TRBV6-1 and TRBJ1-5, with no clear D. Germline V gene data show CDR1 as MNHNS and CDR2 as SASEGT. The CDR3 sequence is 13 residues long. Trimming took off 2 bases at V and 7 bases at J, with 9 bases between the two ends. Written as DNA, the CDR3 is TGTGCCAGCAGTGAATCCAGATCGCAGCCCCAGCATTTT. Protein product: CASSESRSQPQHF.

The chain carries TRBV2 and TRBJ2-7, with 10 bases that match TRBD1. J lost 4 bases, V lost 6 bases, and 3 bases had no gene match. The germline V gene encodes CDR1 SNHLY and CDR2 FYNNEI. The CDR3 extends over 13 amino acids. The CDR3 coding sequence is TGTGCCAGCAGCGGGACAGGGGATTACGAGCAGTACTTC. It encodes CASSGTGDYEQYF.

This rearrangement joins TRBV24-1 to TRBJ2-3, with TRBD2 matching over 10 bases. In germline, CDR1 is KGHDR, CDR2 SFDVKD. This CDR3 region has 14 residues. V lost 4 bases, J lost 8 bases, and 5 bases stayed unmatched. In DNA form, the CDR3 reads TGTGCCACCAGTGACCGGGAGCGGGAGGGTACGCAGTATTTT. It yields the protein CATSDREREGTQYF.

Comment on this clonotype: Possible read error: a much larger clone is one base away. V is TRBV7-3 and J is TRBJ2-3; D perhaps matches TRBD2 (6 bases). The CDR3 is 14 residues long. Looked up from germline, CDR1 is SGHTA and CDR2 is FQGTGA. Trimming took off 6 bases at V and 6 bases at J, with 16 bases between the two ends. CDR3 in DNA: TGTGCCAGCAGACAAACGGGAGTTACGGATACGCAGTATTTT. Its translation is CASRQTGVTDTQYF.

The chain is built from TRBV20-1 and TRBJ2-1, with 11 bases identical to TRBD1. In germline, CDR1 is DFQATT, CDR2 SNEGSKA (reference sequence). The CDR3 length is 14 residues. V was clipped by 6 bases and J by 6 bases; unmatched bases: 7. This CDR3 reads CSATGTGGLNEQFF. The DNA of the CDR3 is TGCAGTGCCACCGGGACAGGGGGTCTCAATGAGCAGTTCTTC.

The chain carries TRBV20-1 and TRBJ2-3; maybe TRBD1 (6 bases). Germline V gene data show CDR1 as DFQATT and CDR2 as SNEGSKA (reference sequence). The CDR3 spans 11 residues. Trimming cost V 7 bases and J 3 bases, with 8 bases left between them. The CDR3 loop reads CSVGATDTQYF. The CDR3 coding sequence is TGCAGTGTGGGGGCAACAGATACGCAGTATTTT.

This clonotype has ten or more counts. The gene calls are TRBV20-1 and TRBJ1-2, with D tentatively TRBD1 (6 bases). The V and J ends lost 6 bases and 5 bases respectively, with 16 bases between them. The CDR3 is made up of 13 amino acids. Germline CDR1 is DFQATT and CDR2 is SNEGSKA (reference sequence). The CDR3 sequence: CSAPYREGYGYTF. Written as DNA, the CDR3 is TGCAGTGCGCCTTACAGGGAGGGGTATGGCTACACCTTC.

The chain links TRBV6-6 to TRBJ2-7; a possible D gene is TRBD2 (5 bases). V gave up 5 bases and J gave up 9 bases, with 17 bases separating them. CDR3 size: 13 residues. From germline, CDR1 is MNHNY and CDR2 SVGAGI (reference sequence). The CDR3 reads CASSLSGLEGQYF. DNA of the CDR3: TGTGCCAGCAGTCTCTCAGGTCTTGAGGGGCAGTACTTC.

The V and J genes are TRBV10-3 and TRBJ1-1; 10 nucleotides match TRBD1. This CDR3 has 17 amino acids. Germline V gene sequence: CDR1 ENHRY, CDR2 SYGVKD. V lost 4 bases, J lost 5 bases, and 13 bases stayed unmatched. CDR3: CAISALSTGGVGTEAFF. The CDR3, as DNA: TGTGCCATCAGTGCGCTCTCGACAGGGGGCGTGGGGACTGAAGCTTTCTTT.

The sample holds many counts of this clonotype. This rearrangement joins TRBV9 to TRBJ1-5, with TRBD1 matching 9 bases. The V and J ends lost 4 bases and 5 bases, in that order; junction bases with no gene match: 7. The V gene's germline CDR1 is SGDLS and CDR2 YYNGEE. This CDR3 is 15 amino acids long. CDR3 sequence: CASSSGQGRHQPQHF. The CDR3 DNA follows: TGTGCCAGCAGCTCTGGACAGGGGAGGCATCAGCCCCAGCATTTT. The full variable domain, in which reference TRBV9 and TRBJ1-5 provide the parts outside the CDR3, is DSGVTQTPKHLITATGQRVTLRCSPRSGDLSVYWYQQSLDQGLQFLIQYYNGEERAKGNILERFSAQQFPDLHSELNLSSLELGDSALYFCASSSGQGRHQPQHFGDGTRLSIL.

The rearrangement uses TRBV6-1 and TRBJ1-1; 9 bases match TRBD1. CDR1 is MNHNS and CDR2 is SASEGT in the germline V gene. V shed 5 bases and J 9 bases; nucleotides not matched to a gene: 16. The CDR3 is 16 residues long. Here the CDR3 reads CASSRPTGGRPPKAFF. The CDR3, as DNA: TGTGCCAGCAGTAGGCCTACAGGGGGCCGGCCCCCTAAAGCTTTCTTT.

This clonotype was seen many times. The chain couples TRBV7-2 to TRBJ2-5; 9 bases are a match to TRBD1. CDR3 length: 15 amino acids. CDR1 and CDR2 (germline): SGHTA, FQGNSA. V lost 2 bases, J lost 6 bases, and 7 bases stayed unmatched. Here the CDR3 reads CASSLFTGGGKTQYF. The CDR3 DNA follows: TGTGCCAGCAGCTTATTTACAGGGGGCGGAAAGACCCAGTACTTC.

This clonotype was found many times. This rearrangement joins TRBV7-2 to TRBJ2-7, with D possibly being TRBD1 (5 bases). The CDR3 is 13 residues long. Germline CDR1 reads SGHTA; CDR2 reads FQGNSA. The V and J ends lost 5 bases and 2 bases respectively, with 10 bases between them. CDR3 region: CASSPSRAYEQYF. The CDR3 DNA reads TGTGCCAGCAGCCCCAGCAGGGCCTACGAGCAGTACTTC.

The genes are TRBV6-5 and TRBJ1-1, with a weak D call TRBD1 (5 bases). V lost 6 bases and J 1 base, leaving 12 bases between the germline ends. CDR1 is MNHEY and CDR2 is SVGAGI in the germline V gene. The CDR3 runs to 14 residues. CDR3 in amino acids: CASRAGAANTEAFF. Here the CDR3 DNA reads TGTGCCAGCAGAGCCGGGGCAGCGAACACTGAAGCTTTCTTT.

This rearrangement joins TRBV10-3 to TRBJ1-6; 10 bases fit TRBD1. The CDR3 is made up of 14 amino acids. V was clipped by 3 bases and J by 9 bases; unmatched bases: 2. Germline V gene lookup returns CDR1 ENHRY and CDR2 SYGVKD. CDR3 in amino acids: CAISEGTGVSPLHF. The CDR3 DNA sequence: TGTGCCATCAGTGAAGGGACAGGGGTTTCACCCCTCCACTTT.

This chain connects TRBV2 to TRBJ2-1; TRBD2 agrees at 12 bases. Germline V lookup: CDR1 SNHLY, CDR2 FYNNEI. Losses at the gene ends were 5 bases for V and 7 bases for J; bases not matched to a gene: 6. The CDR3 spans 15 residues. The CDR3 DNA sequence: TGTGCCAGCAGTAGGACTAGCGGGATAGGTAATGAGCAGTTCTTC. It yields the protein CASSRTSGIGNEQFF.

This chain links TRBV10-3 with TRBJ1-4; D call uncertain. V gave up 1 base and J gave up 8 bases, with 11 bases separating them. The CDR3 is 14 residues long. CDR1 ENHRY and CDR2 SYGVKD come from the germline V gene. The CDR3 reads CAISELGGSEKLFF. DNA for the CDR3: TGTGCCATCAGTGAGTTGGGAGGGAGCGAAAAACTGTTTTTT.

The chain uses TRBV12-3 or TRBV12-4 and TRBJ2-2; 9 bases are shared with TRBD1. The CDR3 spans 16 residues. V lost 9 bases and J lost 6; bases outside the gene matches: 14. Here the CDR3 reads CASGRFTGGSAGELFF. CDR3 DNA sequence: TGTGCCAGTGGCAGGTTTACAGGGGGCTCGGCCGGGGAGCTGTTTTTT.

The chain uses TRBV20-1 and TRBJ1-1; perhaps TRBD1 as D (5 bases). The V gene's germline CDR1 is DFQATT and CDR2 SNEGSKA (reference sequence). This CDR3 spans 14 amino acids. With 4 bases removed from V and 6 bases from J, the gap between germline ends came to 18 bases. CDR3 in amino acids: CSAKFAGKLPEAFF. The CDR3, as DNA: TGCAGTGCTAAGTTTGCAGGGAAGTTACCTGAAGCTTTCTTT.

With respect to this clonotype: Just one base apart from a much larger clone, this may be a read error. The CDR3: CSASDARGGTGELFF. As DNA, the CDR3 is TGCAGTGCTAGCGACGCGAGAGGAGGGACCGGGGAGCTGTTTTTT. The rearrangement uses TRBV20-1 and TRBJ2-2; D perhaps matches TRBD2 (6 bases). This CDR3 region has 15 residues. Trimming pared 3 bases from V and 5 bases from J, leaving 16 bases between. Germline values: CDR1 DFQATT, CDR2 SNEGSKA (reference sequence).

This clonotype was observed many times. This chain connects TRBV6-1 to TRBJ2-3, with 9 bases that match TRBD2. Germline V gene lookup returns CDR1 MNHNS and CDR2 SASEGT. Unmatched junction bases numbered 10, after V lost 4 bases and J lost 5 bases. This CDR3 comprises 16 residues. The CDR3 bases are TGTGCCAGCAGTGTTATGGGCGGGAGGGCCGTAGATACGCAGTATTTT. This encodes CASSVMGGRAVDTQYF.